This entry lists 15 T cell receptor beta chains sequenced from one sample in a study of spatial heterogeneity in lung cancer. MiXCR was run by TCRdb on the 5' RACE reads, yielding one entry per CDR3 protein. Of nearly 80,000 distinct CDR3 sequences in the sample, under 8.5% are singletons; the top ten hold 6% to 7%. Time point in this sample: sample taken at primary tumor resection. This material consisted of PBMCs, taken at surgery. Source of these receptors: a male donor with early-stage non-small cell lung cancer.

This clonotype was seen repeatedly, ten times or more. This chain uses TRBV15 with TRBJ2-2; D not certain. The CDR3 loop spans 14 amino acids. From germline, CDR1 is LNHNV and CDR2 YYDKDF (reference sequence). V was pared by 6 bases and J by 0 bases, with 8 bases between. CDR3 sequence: CATRNPSNTGELFF. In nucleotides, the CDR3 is TGTGCCACCAGGAATCCATCGAACACCGGGGAGCTGTTTTTT.

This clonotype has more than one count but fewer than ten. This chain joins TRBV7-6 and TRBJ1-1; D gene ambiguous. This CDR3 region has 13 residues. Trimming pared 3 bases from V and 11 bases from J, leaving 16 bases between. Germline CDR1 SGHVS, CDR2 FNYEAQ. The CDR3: CASSFGTPPEAFF. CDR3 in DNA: TGTGCCAGCAGCTTCGGAACCCCCCCAGAGGCTTTCTTT.

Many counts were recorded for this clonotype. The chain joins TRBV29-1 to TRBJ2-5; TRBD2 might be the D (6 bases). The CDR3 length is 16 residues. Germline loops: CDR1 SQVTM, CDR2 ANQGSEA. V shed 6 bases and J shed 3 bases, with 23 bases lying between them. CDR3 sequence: CSVSRGAASTEETQYF. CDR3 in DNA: TGCAGCGTCTCCCGCGGGGCTGCCTCGACTGAAGAGACCCAGTACTTC.

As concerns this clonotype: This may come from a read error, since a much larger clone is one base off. The chain's CDR3 is CASSTGSVVNIQYF. Here the CDR3 DNA reads TGTGCCAGTAGTACAGGGAGTGTTGTGAACATTCAGTACTTC. The chain joins TRBV19 to TRBJ2-4, with D perhaps given as TRBD1 or TRBD2 (5 bases each). V was clipped by 4 bases and J by 7 bases, with 14 bases between them. This CDR3 comprises 14 residues. Germline CDR1 reads LNHDA; CDR2 reads SQIVND (reference sequence).

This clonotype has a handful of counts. The CDR3 sequence is CASSSGGFMETQYF. Here the CDR3 DNA reads TGTGCCAGCAGCTCGGGGGGTTTCATGGAGACCCAGTACTTC. The rearrangement uses TRBV5-4 and TRBJ2-5; 7 bases fit TRBD2. Germline trimming cut 3 bases from V and 5 bases from J; bases unmatched to any gene: 7. CDR3 length: 14 amino acids. CDR1 SGHNT and CDR2 YYREEE come from the germline V gene (reference sequence).

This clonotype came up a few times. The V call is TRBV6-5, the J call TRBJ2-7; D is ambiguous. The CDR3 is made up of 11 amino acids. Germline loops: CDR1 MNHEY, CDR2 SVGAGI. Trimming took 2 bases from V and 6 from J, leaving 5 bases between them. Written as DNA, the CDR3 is TGTGCCAGCAGTTACAGGGCCGAGCAGTACTTC. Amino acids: CASSYRAEQYF.

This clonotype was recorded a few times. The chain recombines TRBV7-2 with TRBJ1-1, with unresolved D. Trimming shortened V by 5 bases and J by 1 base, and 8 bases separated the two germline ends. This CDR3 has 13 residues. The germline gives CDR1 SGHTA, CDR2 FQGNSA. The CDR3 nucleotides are TGTGCCAGCAGCAGGCAACGGAACACTGAAGCTTTCTTT. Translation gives CASSRQRNTEAFF.

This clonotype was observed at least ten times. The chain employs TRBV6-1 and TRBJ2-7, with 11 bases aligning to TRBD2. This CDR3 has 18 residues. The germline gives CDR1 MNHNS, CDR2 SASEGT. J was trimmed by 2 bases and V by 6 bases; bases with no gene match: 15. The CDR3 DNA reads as TGTGCCAGCAGCCTACATGGTCCGGGACTAGCGGAACCCTACGAGCAGTACTTC. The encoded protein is CASSLHGPGLAEPYEQYF.

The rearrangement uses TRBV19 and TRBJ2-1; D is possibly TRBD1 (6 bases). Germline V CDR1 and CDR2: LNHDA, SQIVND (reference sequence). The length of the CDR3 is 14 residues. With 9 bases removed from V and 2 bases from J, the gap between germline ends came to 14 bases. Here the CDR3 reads CASNPGTPYNEQFF. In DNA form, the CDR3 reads TGTGCCAGCAACCCCGGGACACCCTACAATGAGCAGTTCTTC.

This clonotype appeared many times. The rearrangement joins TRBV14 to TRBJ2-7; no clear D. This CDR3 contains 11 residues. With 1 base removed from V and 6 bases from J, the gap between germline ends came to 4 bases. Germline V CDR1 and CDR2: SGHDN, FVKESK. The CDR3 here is CASSQGGEQYF. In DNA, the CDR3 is TGTGCCAGCAGCCAAGGAGGCGAGCAGTACTTC.

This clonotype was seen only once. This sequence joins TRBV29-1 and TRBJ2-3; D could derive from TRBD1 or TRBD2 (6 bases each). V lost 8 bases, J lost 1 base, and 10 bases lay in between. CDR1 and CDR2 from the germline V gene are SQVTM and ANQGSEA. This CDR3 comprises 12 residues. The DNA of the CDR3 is TGCAGCAAGGGGGAGGGCACAGATACGCAGTATTTT. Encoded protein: CSKGEGTDTQYF.

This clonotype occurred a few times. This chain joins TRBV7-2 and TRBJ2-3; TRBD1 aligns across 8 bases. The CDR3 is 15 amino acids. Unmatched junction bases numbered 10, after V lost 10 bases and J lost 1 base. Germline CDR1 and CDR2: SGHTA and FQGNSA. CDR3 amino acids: CATYNPGGGTDTQYF. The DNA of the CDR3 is TGTGCCACCTATAATCCAGGGGGCGGCACAGATACGCAGTATTTT. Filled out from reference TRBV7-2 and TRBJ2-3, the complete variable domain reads GAGVSQSPSNKVTEKGKDVELRCDPISGHTALYWYRQSLGQGLEFLIYFQGNSAPDKSGLPSDRFSAERTGGSVSTLTIQRTQQEDSAVYLCATYNPGGGTDTQYFGPGTRLTVL.

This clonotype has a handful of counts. Here the CDR3 DNA reads TGTGCCAGCAGTTTACGGTTGCCGGGAAACACCATATATTTT. This sequence encodes CASSLRLPGNTIYF. The J gene is TRBJ1-3, the V gene TRBV27; unclear D gene. With 2 bases removed from V and 4 bases from J, the gap between germline ends came to 9 bases. Germline V gene data show CDR1 as MNHEY and CDR2 as SMNVEV (reference sequence). The CDR3 is 14 amino acids.

CDR3 region: CAWSQTGGNTIYF. The CDR3 DNA reads as TGTGCCTGGAGTCAGACAGGGGGAAACACCATATATTTT. V is TRBV30 and J is TRBJ1-3; 7 nucleotides agree with TRBD1. The CDR3 totals 13 residues. J lost 4 bases, V lost 2 bases, and 2 bases had no gene match. CDR1 and CDR2 (germline): GTSNPN, SVGIG (reference sequence). Full variable domain (rest looked up from reference TRBV30 and TRBJ1-3): SQTIHQWPATLVQPVGSPLSLECTVEGTSNPNLYWYRQAAGRGLQLLFYSVGIGQISSEVPQNLSASRPQDRQFILSSKKLLLSDSGFYLCAWSQTGGNTIYFGEGSWLTVV.

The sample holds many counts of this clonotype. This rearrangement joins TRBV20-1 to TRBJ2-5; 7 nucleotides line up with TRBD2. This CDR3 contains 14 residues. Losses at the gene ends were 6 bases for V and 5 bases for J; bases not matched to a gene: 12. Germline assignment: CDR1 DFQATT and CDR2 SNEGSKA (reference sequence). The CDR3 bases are TGCAGTGCCCGAAAGGCGGGAGTAGGGGAGACCCAGTACTTC. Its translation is CSARKAGVGETQYF.